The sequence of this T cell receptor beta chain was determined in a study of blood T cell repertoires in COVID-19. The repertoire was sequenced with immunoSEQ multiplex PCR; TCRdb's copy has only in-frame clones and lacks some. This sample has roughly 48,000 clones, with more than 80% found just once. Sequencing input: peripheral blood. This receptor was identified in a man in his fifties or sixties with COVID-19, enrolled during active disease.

The CDR3 region is CASSLAGPLGEQYF. CDR3 in DNA: TGTGCCAGCAGCTTAGCTGGTCCCCTCGGGGAGCAGTACTTC. The rearrangement uses TRBV7-2 and TRBJ2-7; D uncertain. V shed 0 bases and J shed 7 bases, with 13 bases lying between them. Germline-derived CDR1 and CDR2 are SGHTA and FQGNSA. The length of the CDR3 is 14 residues.